The T cell receptor beta chain under discussion was sequenced for a study of CD8 T cells in Susac syndrome (dated by TCRdb to 2018 to 2020). In the study overall: Among the Susac syndrome patients who were sequenced, clinically active disease was present in six and clinical remission was observed in under ten. The study used repertoire sequencing to test whether antigen drove CD8+ T cell activation and differentiation in Susac syndrome. At blood withdrawal, Susac syndrome patients were therapy-naive, treated with corticosteroids (with IVIg additionally given to some), or treated with IVIg alone.

CDR1 and CDR2, per the germline V gene (reference sequence), are SEHNR and FQNEAQ. Unmatched junction bases come to 6, with V trimmed by 5 bases and J by 4 bases. Spanning cysteine to phenylalanine, the CDR3 consists of 14 amino acids. Solely the CDR3 DNA is kept, with 42 bases framed from the first base. High-throughput TCR beta sequencing profiled peripheral blood CD8+ and CD4+ T cells from healthy donors, Susac syndrome patients and multiple sclerosis patients. The Susac syndrome patients fulfilled recently defined diagnostic criteria for either definite or probable disease. Bulk CD8+ and CD4+ T cells were purified by magnetic negative isolation, while CD8+ TEMRA cells were enriched using FACS. Blood was drawn into EDTA tubes, processed within 24 hours, and PBMCs were isolated by density gradient centrifugation. PBMCs destined for TCR sequencing were cryopreserved in liquid nitrogen and later thawed in a 37 °C water bath. The sorted or isolated CD4+, CD8+ and CD8+ TEMRA cells had a purity of 90% or higher.

RNA was extracted with the RNeasy kit and roughly 0.45 to 1 ug was reverse transcribed using random hexamers. The immunoSEQ multiplex PCR assay, which covers 54 Vbeta and 13 Jbeta segments, was used to amplify TCR beta CDR3 regions. To correct PCR amplification bias, a synthetic template baseline was used for both primer optimization and computational correction. Concerning the study's data processing: Reads were annotated to V, D and J genes per IMGT and analyzed with immunoSEQ Analyzer, keeping only productive sequences. To calculate clonality, Shannon entropy was normalized by log2 of the number of productive unique sequences and then subtracted from one. For each patient and control, public and private clones were evaluated within the 100 most prevalent clones. A clone was defined as Susac-specific if it was absent from the healthy and MS cohorts, from some 1,100 published viral clones and from other ImmuneACCESS disease sequences. The public reads were quality trimmed at Q25 with fastp and then assembled into clones with MiXCR by TCRdb, keeping productive beta chains. Rows are unified per CDR3 protein, each entry keeping the most common DNA and genes. The V and J calls reflect TCRdb's pipeline rather than the authors' work. This sample has roughly 150,000 distinct CDR3 sequences in its table, and 95% of those were observed once. Of the sample, 0.15% to 0.2% is held by the ten largest clones.

Results and caveats for the whole study, not just this receptor: No clonal expansion was detected in the CD4+ T cell repertoire of Susac syndrome patients. The study acknowledged that relatively few individuals were included in the TCR sequencing and HLA analysis.

This clonotype has just one count. There is no known antigen for this receptor. Base qualities were left out, and no much larger clone turns up one base away. A solitary read yields weak support. The sample was CD4+ T cells from PBMCs. This TCR was recovered from a human donor with Susac syndrome. The V gene is TRBV7-9 and the J gene is TRBJ1-2; TRBD1 aligns with 8 central bases. Read as DNA, the sequence is TGTGCCAGCAGCCCGGGACAGGCCCTCTATGGCTACACCTTC. It translates to CASSPGQALYGYTF.